This TCR beta chain was recovered during a study of T cells in Graves' hyperthyroidism and ophthalmopathy. Diagnosis of hyperthyroidism was new in patients aged 18 to 65, and its duration was under 2 months. In the case of this clonotype: At one end, the junction sequence differs from germline, possibly due to a read error.

It was RNA transcripts that yielded the amplified TCR beta CDR3 regions. First-round RT-PCR with HTBI primers amplified the TCR CDR3 region. Using its own MiXCR run on the multiplex PCR reads, TCRdb lists one record per CDR3 protein. Of 92,000 or so distinct CDR3 sequences listed, approximately 56% were seen once; the top ten hold 25% to 30%. Sequenced sample: blood. The sequence was collected from a woman between 40 and 55 years old with Graves' hyperthyroidism.

CDR3 protein: CASSTGTSFYGYTF. The DNA for the CDR3 is TGTGCTAGTAGTACTGGGACAAGTTTCTATGGCTACACCTTC. The rearrangement links TRBV19 to TRBJ1-2; tentative D call: TRBD1 (6 bases). Per the germline V gene, CDR1 is LNHDA and CDR2 is SQIVND (reference sequence). The CDR3 is 14 residues long.